This record concerns one TCR beta chain sequence. The sample belongs to a study of blood T cell repertoires in COVID-19. Overall study: Material from acute and convalescent COVID-19 was sourced from the United States, Italy and Spain. T cells, B-cell-depleted T cells, or PBMCs provided the cDNA or gDNA that served as material.

Original analysis: Estimation of nucleated cell counts relied on the amplification of reference gene primers. Profiling relied on immunoSEQ multiplex PCR, and the TCRdb table lists in-frame clones only, not all of them. V and J calls and clone size follow that table, whereas D and trimming were derived from the DNA. Of approximately 670,000 clones listed, just under 90% are singletons. The V and J ends lost 6 bases and 3 bases respectively, with 16 bases between them. This CDR3 has 15 amino acids. Germline lookup yields CDR1 LGHDT and CDR2 YNNKEL (reference sequence). This sequence was found in a woman between 18 and 29 years old with acute or convalescent COVID-19. The chain links TRBV3-1 (or the pseudogene TRBV3-2) to TRBJ2-3; D possibly corresponds to TRBD1 (9 bases). Sequencing was performed on peripheral blood. The CDR3 DNA reads as TGTGCCAGCAGGCGGGGGGACAGGGAGACAGATACGCAGTATTTT. Its translation: CASRRGDRETDTQYF.